The 23 T cell receptor beta chains reported below all come from one sample, sequenced in a study of T-cell memory formation after mild COVID-19 (dated by TCRdb to the early 2020s). The library was built by means of 5' RACE. TCRdb lists the instrument as Illumina NovaSeq 6000. Clones were called with MiXCR by TCRdb after fastp trimmed the public reads at Q25, and only in-frame beta chains were retained. When rows share a CDR3 protein, they turn into one entry using the most common DNA and genes. This sample holds 250,000 to 400,000 distinct CDR3 sequences; approximately 15% were observed only once. Roughly 23% of the sample is in the top ten clones. The sequenced material came from PBMCs or a T cell subset sorted from them (not recorded which). These TCRs come from a young man who had mild COVID-19 (a few samples of this study predate the infection). The sample titles of this study are shuffled in the database, so cell type and time point are left out; the donor was told from shared clones.

This clonotype came up a few times. The chain employs TRBV3-1 and TRBJ1-5, with a weak D call TRBD1 (5 bases). Between the trimmed V and J ends, which lost 0 bases and 5 bases, there was a span of 11 bases. The germline gives CDR1 LGHDT, CDR2 YNNKEL (reference sequence). The CDR3 is made up of 15 amino acids. CDR3 loop: CASSQDAGLDQPQHF. The CDR3 region has the DNA TGTGCCAGCAGCCAAGATGCAGGGCTGGATCAGCCCCAGCATTTT.

Here the CDR3 reads CASRRGSGGGTDTQYF. CDR3 nucleotides: TGTGCCAGCAGGCGGGGTAGCGGGGGGGGCACAGATACGCAGTATTTT. The chain links TRBV4-2 to TRBJ2-3; 11 nucleotides match TRBD2. Germline V gives CDR1 LGHNA, CDR2 YNFKEQ. The trim removed 6 bases at V and 1 base at J, leaving 6 bases unmatched. The CDR3 is made up of 16 amino acids.

This clonotype was counted a few times. This chain joins TRBV6-5 and TRBJ2-1, with D hard to call. Germline CDR1 MNHEY, CDR2 SVGAGI. Trimming cost V 10 bases and J 6 bases, with 10 bases left between them. CDR3 size: 11 residues. The CDR3 spells CATTNLNEQFF. The CDR3 DNA is TGTGCCACCACGAACCTCAATGAGCAGTTCTTC.

The rearrangement links TRBV5-1 to TRBJ2-2, with D hard to call. Trimming cost V 4 bases and J 1 base, with 8 bases left between them. Germline CDR1 and CDR2: SGHRS and YFSETQ. This CDR3 is 14 amino acids long. The CDR3 protein is CASSTRRNTGELFF. The CDR3 DNA follows: TGCGCCAGCAGCACGCGGAGGAACACCGGGGAGCTGTTTTTT.

This clonotype came up a few times. This chain connects TRBV5-1 to TRBJ2-1, with D possibly TRBD2 on 6 matching bases. V lost 4 bases and J 15 bases, leaving 20 bases between the germline ends. Germline V gene sequence: CDR1 SGHRS, CDR2 YFSETQ. This CDR3 is built from 13 residues. For the CDR3, the DNA is TGCGCCAGCAGCCTCTCTCCGGGCGGGGCCGCGTTCTTC. Its translation is CASSLSPGGAAFF. Full variable domain (missing parts from reference TRBV5-1 and TRBJ2-1): KAGVTQTPRYLIKTRGQQVTLSCSPISGHRSVSWYQQTPGQGLQFLFEYFSETQRNKGNFPGRFSGRQFSNSRSEMNVSTLELGDSALYLCASSLSPGGAAFFGPGTRLTVL.

This chain joins TRBV20-1 and TRBJ1-1, with D hard to call. V lost 0 bases and J 4 bases, leaving 12 bases between the germline ends. Germline loops: CDR1 DFQATT, CDR2 SNEGSKA (reference sequence). The CDR3 covers 14 residues. This CDR3 is CSARDRVGTTEAFF. CDR3 coding DNA: TGCAGTGCTAGAGATCGGGTTGGTACCACTGAAGCTTTCTTT.

A few counts support this clonotype. The chain combines TRBV5-1 with TRBJ2-7; TRBD2 matches 9 bases. The CDR3 totals 16 residues. Germline assignment: CDR1 SGHRS and CDR2 YFSETQ. With V trimmed by 7 bases and J by 3 bases, 14 bases remained unmatched. For the CDR3, the DNA is TGCGCCAGCGGCCCTTGTGGGCGGGGGGGTAGCTACGAGCAGTACGTC. Encoded protein: CASGPCGRGGSYEQYV.

This clonotype has at least ten counts. The chain links TRBV5-5 to TRBJ2-3; 8 nucleotides line up with TRBD1. With 1 base clipped from V and 1 base from J, the junction kept 5 bases outside the gene matches. This CDR3 is 16 amino acids long. CDR1 is SGHKS and CDR2 is YYEKEE in the germline V gene (reference sequence). In DNA form, the CDR3 reads TGTGCCAGCAGCTTGAGCGGACAGGGCGGCACAGATACGCAGTATTTT. Its protein product is CASSLSGQGGTDTQYF.

This clonotype showed up just a few times. The rearrangement joins TRBV2 to TRBJ2-3; D is unclear. Trimming stripped 10 bases from V and 7 bases from J, with 18 bases between. The length of the CDR3 is 13 residues. Per germline, CDR1 SNHLY and CDR2 FYNNEI. CDR3 in DNA: TGTGCCACCCCCTCCCCCCCGGCGAATACGCAGTATTTT. Its protein is CATPSPPANTQYF.

This clonotype was observed a handful of times. The chain combines TRBV5-4 with TRBJ2-1; either TRBD1 or TRBD2 may fit D (5 bases each). Germline values: CDR1 SGHNT, CDR2 YYREEE (reference sequence). The CDR3 length is 16 residues. Trimming cost V 0 bases and J 6 bases, with 16 bases left between them. CDR3 nucleotide sequence: TGTGCCAGCAGCTTGGCCGGGGCAGGGTCAGGCAATGAGCAGTTCTTC. Encoded protein: CASSLAGAGSGNEQFF.

CDR3 bases: TGTGCCAGCAGCGCCAACGTGCGGGACATTCAGTACTTC. Its translation is CASSANVRDIQYF. The chain joins TRBV7-8 to TRBJ2-4, with a weak D call TRBD2 (5 bases). CDR1 is SGHVS, CDR2 FQNEAQ, per germline. Trimming took 5 bases from V and 8 from J, leaving 13 bases between them. This CDR3 comprises 13 residues.

The J gene is TRBJ2-6, the V gene TRBV27; the D is unclear. In germline, CDR1 is MNHEY, CDR2 SMNVEV (reference sequence). The CDR3 is made up of 16 amino acids. V gave up 5 bases and J gave up 0 bases, with 11 bases separating them. The CDR3 nucleotides read TGTGCCAGCAGTCCCTCCACCGACTCTGGGGCCAACGTCCTGACTTTC. This gives the protein CASSPSTDSGANVLTF.

This clonotype was picked up many times. The chain couples TRBV4-1 to TRBJ1-5, with no clear D. The CDR3 totals 15 residues. The germline V and J ends were trimmed by 0 bases and 4 bases, with 10 bases remaining between them. Germline CDR1 MGHRA, CDR2 YSYEKL. The CDR3 bases are TGCGCCAGCAGCCAAGAGTTTGGAGCTAATCAGCCCCAGCATTTT. It codes for CASSQEFGANQPQHF.

This clonotype has only a few counts. V and J are TRBV29-1 and TRBJ2-5; D remains ambiguous. The CDR3 extends over 12 amino acids. V shed 3 bases and J shed 3 bases, with 8 bases lying between them. Looked up from germline, CDR1 is SQVTM and CDR2 is ANQGSEA. The CDR3 nucleotides read TGCAGCGTTGATAGGCGGAAAGAGACCCAGTACTTC. Its translation is CSVDRRKETQYF.

This clonotype was found a few times. This chain links TRBV7-9 with TRBJ2-7; D remains unclear. The V end was cut by 3 bases, the J end by 6 bases, with 9 bases between. From germline, CDR1 is SEHNR and CDR2 FQNEAQ (reference sequence). The CDR3 has 12 amino acids. For the CDR3, the DNA is TGTGCCAGCAGCTTTGAGTTTTCCGAGCAGTACGTC. Translated, it gives CASSFEFSEQYV.

The rearrangement uses TRBV12-3 or TRBV12-4 and TRBJ2-5; D perhaps matches TRBD1 (6 bases). Trimming shortened V by 3 bases and J by 7 bases, and 15 bases separated the two germline ends. CDR3 length equals 14 residues. In nucleotides, the CDR3 is TGTGCCAGCAGTTTCGGCAGGGGTTGGGGGACCCAGTACTTC. Its translation is CASSFGRGWGTQYF.

This clonotype has at least ten counts. The rearrangement joins TRBV20-1 to TRBJ2-1; 8 bases match TRBD2. With V trimmed by 5 bases and J by 6 bases, 9 bases remained unmatched. The V gene's germline CDR1 is DFQATT and CDR2 SNEGSKA (reference sequence). There are 14 residues in the CDR3. The CDR3 sequence: CSAPRSSGINEQFF. The CDR3 DNA follows: TGCAGTGCTCCGCGGAGTAGCGGGATCAATGAGCAGTTCTTC.

This clonotype was observed a few times. J is TRBJ1-1 and V is TRBV7-8, with D perhaps matching TRBD1 (5 bases). This CDR3 has 13 residues. The germline V gene has CDR1 SGHVS and CDR2 FQNEAQ. V was pared by 1 base and J by 11 bases, with 14 bases between. This CDR3 reads CASSLEQARAAFF. CDR3 coding DNA: TGTGCCAGCAGCTTAGAACAGGCCCGTGCTGCTTTCTTT. Full variable domain (rest looked up from reference TRBV7-8 and TRBJ1-1): GAGVSQSPRYKVAKRGQDVALRCDPISGHVSLFWYQQALGQGPEFLTYFQNEAQLDKSGLPSDRFFAERPEGSVSTLKIQRTQQEDSAVYLCASSLEQARAAFFGQGTRLTVV.

The table lists this clonotype with many counts. The V and J genes are TRBV12-5 and TRBJ2-7, with TRBD1 matching over 10 bases. The germline gives CDR1 LGHNT, CDR2 FRNRAP. The V segment lost 5 bases and the J segment 6 bases; nucleotides outside the gene matches: 7. The CDR3 contains 14 residues. This CDR3 is CASGPGTGVVEQYF. As DNA, the CDR3 is TGTGCTAGTGGTCCCGGGACAGGGGTAGTCGAGCAGTACTTC.

J is TRBJ1-5 and V is TRBV12-3 or TRBV12-4, with D possibly TRBD1 on 6 matching bases. This CDR3 has 15 residues. V was trimmed by 2 bases and J by 6 bases, leaving 14 bases between them. The CDR3 bases are TGTGCCAGCAGTTTAAACAGGGAGGTGCGTCAGCCCCAGCATTTT. Translation: CASSLNREVRQPQHF.

The chain recombines TRBV29-1 with TRBJ2-1; D perhaps matches TRBD2 (5 bases). The V gene lost 8 bases and the J gene lost 11 bases, with 22 bases spanning the gap. This CDR3 has 13 amino acids. The germline CDR1 and CDR2 sequences are SQVTM and ANQGSEA. CDR3 in amino acids: CSTRAPGGRQQFF. DNA for the CDR3: TGCAGCACCCGGGCTCCAGGAGGCAGACAGCAGTTCTTC.

This rearrangement joins TRBV6-2 or TRBV6-3 to TRBJ1-2; D may be TRBD1 (6 bases). Trimming shortened V by 5 bases and J by 4 bases, and 11 bases separated the two germline ends. Per the germline V gene, CDR1 is MNHEY and CDR2 is SVGEGT. The CDR3 is made up of 13 amino acids. The DNA of the CDR3 is TGTGCCAGCAGTGACACAGGGCTCTATGGCTACACCTTC. Translating it yields CASSDTGLYGYTF.

V usage is TRBV12-3 or TRBV12-4 and J usage is TRBJ2-1; D assignment may be TRBD1 or TRBD2 (7 bases each). The CDR3 extends over 14 amino acids. The V gene lost 3 bases and the J gene lost 3 bases, with 9 bases spanning the gap. CDR3 in DNA: TGTGCCAGCAGTTTCAGGGGGGGCTACAATGAGCAGTTCTTC. It is translated as CASSFRGGYNEQFF.